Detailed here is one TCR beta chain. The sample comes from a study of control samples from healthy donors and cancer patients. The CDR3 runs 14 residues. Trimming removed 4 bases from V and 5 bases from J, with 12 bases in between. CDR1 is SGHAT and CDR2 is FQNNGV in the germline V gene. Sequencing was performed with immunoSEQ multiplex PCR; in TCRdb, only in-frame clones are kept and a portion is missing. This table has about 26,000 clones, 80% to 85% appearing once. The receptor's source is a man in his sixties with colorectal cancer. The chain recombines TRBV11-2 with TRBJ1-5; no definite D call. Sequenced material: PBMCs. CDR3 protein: CASSSGYGDQPQHF. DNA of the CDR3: TGTGCCAGCAGCTCGGGATACGGAGATCAGCCCCAGCATTTT.